The 23 T cell receptor beta chains reported below all come from one sample, sequenced in a study of PD-L1 blockade in urothelial cancer. TCRdb's table, derived via immunoSEQ multiplex PCR, lists solely in-frame clones and lacks some. The sample records 75,000 to 95,000 clones, roughly 80% being singletons. Time point described: pretreatment peripheral blood. Sequencing used PBMCs, obtained around atezolizumab (anti-PD-L1) treatment. Receptor source: a man in his forties with urothelial cancer.

This clone occurred many times. The chain links TRBV10-1 to TRBJ1-3; no clear D. Per the germline V gene, CDR1 is WNHNN and CDR2 is SYGVQD (reference sequence). V lost 3 bases, J lost 4 bases, and 7 bases lay in between. The CDR3 runs to 13 residues. The CDR3 sequence is CASSETQGNTIYF. The CDR3 DNA is TGCGCCAGCAGTGAAACTCAAGGAAACACCATATATTTT.

The V and J genes are TRBV27 and TRBJ2-2; D remains unclear. V was shortened by 4 bases and J by 3 bases, with 6 bases between the two germline ends. Germline-derived CDR1 and CDR2 are MNHEY and SMNVEV (reference sequence). The CDR3 spans 13 residues. CDR3 coding DNA: TGTGCCAGCAGTTATACATACACCGGGGAGCTGTTTTTT. It specifies CASSYTYTGELFF.

The chain couples TRBV5-1 to TRBJ2-7, with a weak D call TRBD2 (6 bases). V lost 3 bases and J 6 bases, leaving 13 bases between the germline ends. The length of the CDR3 is 13 residues. Germline V gives CDR1 SGHRS, CDR2 YFSETQ. This CDR3 reads CASSSGGAPEQYF. The CDR3 nucleotides are TGCGCCAGCAGCTCGGGCGGGGCGCCCGAGCAGTACTTC.

The CDR3 nucleotides read TGTGCCAGCATCTCCTATGGTGAGCAGTTCTTC. Translating it yields CASISYGEQFF. This sequence joins TRBV28 and TRBJ2-1, with D hard to call. V lost 7 bases, J lost 9 bases, and 10 bases lay in between. CDR1 and CDR2 (germline): MDHEN, SYDVKM. This CDR3 region has 11 residues.

The chain links TRBV27 to TRBJ2-2, with D perhaps TRBD1 (5 bases). The CDR3 contains 17 residues. Trimming pared 3 bases from V and 2 bases from J, leaving 16 bases between. The germline CDR1 and CDR2 sequences are MNHEY and SMNVEV (reference sequence). The CDR3 coding sequence is TGTGCCAGCAGTTTGGCATTAACGACAGCAAACACCGGGGAGCTGTTTTTT. Translated, it gives CASSLALTTANTGELFF.

The genes are TRBV5-1 and TRBJ2-7, with TRBD1 matching 9 bases. The CDR3 consists of 13 residues. The germline CDR1 and CDR2 sequences are SGHRS and YFSETQ. V shed 5 bases, J shed 6 bases, and the junction held 6 bases outside the gene matches. The CDR3 DNA reads TGCGCCAGCAGTCCGGGACAGGGCATCGAGCAGTACTTC. Translated: CASSPGQGIEQYF.

This clone occurred a few times. The chain recombines TRBV11-1 with TRBJ2-7; 7 positions agree with TRBD1. The V gene's germline CDR1 is SGHAT and CDR2 FQDESV (reference sequence). The length of the CDR3 is 14 residues. After removal of 5 bases from V and 3 bases from J, the junction contained 7 bases not matched to a gene. The CDR3 region is CASSPNRGLYEQYF. The CDR3 DNA is TGTGCCAGCAGCCCAAACAGGGGCCTCTACGAGCAGTACTTC.

This chain uses TRBV27 with TRBJ2-1; D not certain. From germline, CDR1 is MNHEY and CDR2 SMNVEV (reference sequence). V was clipped by 2 bases and J by 2 bases, with 7 bases between them. The CDR3 runs to 14 residues. The CDR3 DNA sequence: TGTGCCAGCAGTTTAATGAGCGCCTACAATGAGCAGTTCTTC. It is translated as CASSLMSAYNEQFF.

This clone occurred once. The CDR3 DNA reads as TGTGCCAGCAGCGTAGAAACAGACACTGAAGCTTTCTTT. It yields the protein CASSVETDTEAFF. V gene TRBV9 combines with J gene TRBJ1-1; D gene uncertain. CDR1 SGDLS and CDR2 YYNGEE come from the germline V gene. V was pared by 0 bases and J by 3 bases, with 6 bases between. The CDR3 is 13 residues long.

The chain uses TRBV28 and TRBJ2-5, with D possibly matching TRBD1 (7 bases). This CDR3 spans 15 amino acids. Looked up from germline, CDR1 is MDHEN and CDR2 is SYDVKM. V gave up 4 bases and J gave up 3 bases, with 15 bases separating them. The CDR3 DNA is TGTGCCAGCAGTTCAGGCGGAGGGGGCAAAGAGACCCAGTACTTC. Translation gives CASSSGGGGKETQYF.

CDR3 sequence: CASSLDFGQGNEQYF. DNA of the CDR3: TGCGCCAGCAGCTTGGATTTTGGGCAGGGCAACGAGCAGTACTTC. This chain links TRBV5-1 with TRBJ2-7, with a possible D match to TRBD1 (5 bases). V gave up 0 bases and J gave up 5 bases, with 15 bases separating them. Germline CDR1 is SGHRS and CDR2 is YFSETQ. This CDR3 is built from 15 residues.

The V call is TRBV18, the J call TRBJ1-5; D call uncertain. CDR1 and CDR2 (germline): KGHSH, LQKENI. V lost 5 bases to trimming and J lost 2 bases, with 10 bases between them. The length of the CDR3 is 14 residues. In DNA form, the CDR3 reads TGTGCCAGCTCATCCGACACTGGCAATCAGCCCCAGCATTTT. It codes for CASSSDTGNQPQHF.

V is TRBV5-1 and J is TRBJ2-7; TRBD2 matches at 8 bases. The CDR3 sequence is 15 residues long. Losses at the gene ends were 5 bases for V and 2 bases for J; bases not matched to a gene: 9. Germline V gene data show CDR1 as SGHRS and CDR2 as YFSETQ. The CDR3 spells CASSFLSGMPYEQYF. CDR3 coding DNA: TGCGCCAGCAGTTTTCTTAGCGGGATGCCCTACGAGCAGTACTTC.

The chain recombines TRBV4-1 with TRBJ1-5; a possible D gene is TRBD1 (6 bases). V was pared by 1 base and J by 5 bases, with 12 bases between. Germline-derived CDR1 and CDR2 are MGHRA and YSYEKL. This CDR3 is built from 15 residues. The CDR3 DNA follows: TGCGCCAGCAGCCAAGGGGACATAGGGGATCAGCCCCAGCATTTT. This codes for CASSQGDIGDQPQHF.

This chain links TRBV5-1 with TRBJ2-1; TRBD2 matches at 11 bases. This CDR3 spans 15 amino acids. Germline CDR1 and CDR2: SGHRS and YFSETQ. Germline trimming cut 6 bases from V and 3 bases from J; bases unmatched to any gene: 5. The CDR3 protein is CASTTTSGIYNEQFF. The CDR3 coding sequence is TGCGCCAGCACCACGACTAGCGGGATCTACAATGAGCAGTTCTTC.

V usage is TRBV18 and J usage is TRBJ2-3; 10 bases agree with TRBD2. CDR3 size: 16 residues. The V segment lost 1 base and the J segment 5 bases; nucleotides outside the gene matches: 6. CDR1 is KGHSH and CDR2 is LQKENI in the germline V gene. CDR3 nucleotides: TGTGCCAGCTCACCACTGGGGACTAGCGTTTTAGATACGCAGTATTTT. It encodes CASSPLGTSVLDTQYF.

The chain uses TRBV5-6 and TRBJ2-7; 9 bases fit TRBD2. The CDR3 consists of 14 residues. The germline V gene encodes CDR1 SGHDT and CDR2 YYEEEE. V lost 2 bases and J lost 3; bases outside the gene matches: 3. This chain's CDR3 is CASSFSGRIYEQYF. CDR3 sequence (DNA): TGTGCCAGCAGCTTCAGCGGGAGGATCTACGAGCAGTACTTC.

V and J are TRBV5-1 and TRBJ1-1, with D possibly TRBD1 on 5 matching bases. The CDR3 sequence is 15 residues long. Looked up from germline, CDR1 is SGHRS and CDR2 is YFSETQ. V lost 0 bases to trimming and J lost 0 bases, with 9 bases between them. CDR3 sequence reads: CASSLVAGMNTEAFF. The CDR3 nucleotides are TGCGCCAGCAGCTTGGTGGCAGGGATGAACACTGAAGCTTTCTTT.

CDR3 residues: CASRSFKKLRLNTGELFF. CDR3 DNA sequence: TGTGCCAGCAGGAGTTTCAAGAAACTGAGGTTGAACACCGGGGAGCTGTTTTTT. This chain joins TRBV28 and TRBJ2-2, with D unclear. Between the trimmed V and J ends, which lost 6 bases and 1 base, there was a span of 21 bases. CDR3 size: 18 residues. CDR1 is MDHEN, CDR2 SYDVKM, per germline.

This chain joins TRBV20-1 and TRBJ2-3, with 7 bases identical to TRBD2. Per germline, CDR1 DFQATT and CDR2 SNEGSKA (reference sequence). This CDR3 is built from 11 residues. V lost 6 bases to trimming and J lost 8 bases; unmatched junction nucleotides: 5. CDR3 loop: CSALLAATQYF. The CDR3 DNA is TGCAGTGCCCTGCTAGCGGCTACGCAGTATTTT.

The chain joins TRBV10-1 to TRBJ2-7; TRBD2 matches 10 bases. The CDR3 loop spans 19 amino acids. Germline trimming cut 4 bases from V and 2 bases from J; bases unmatched to any gene: 17. CDR1 is WNHNN, CDR2 SYGVQD, per germline (reference sequence). The CDR3 nucleotides read TGCGCCAGCAGTGTTCGGGACACCAACGTAGCGGGAGGACCCTACGAGCAGTACTTC. The encoded protein is CASSVRDTNVAGGPYEQYF.

The chain combines TRBV5-4 with TRBJ2-2; D is unclear. CDR3 length: 14 residues. Trimming cost V 0 bases and J 1 base, with 4 bases left between them. The V gene's germline CDR1 is SGHNT and CDR2 YYREEE (reference sequence). The CDR3 nucleotides are TGTGCCAGCAGCTTGGCGGGGAACACCGGGGAGCTGTTTTTT. Amino acid sequence: CASSLAGNTGELFF.

Note on this clone: The sample carries other DNA sequences with the same CDR3. The chain is built from TRBV7-8 and TRBJ2-7, with TRBD1 identical over 7 bases. This CDR3 region has 14 residues. Germline-derived CDR1 and CDR2 are SGHVS and FQNEAQ. V dropped 2 bases and J dropped 2; count of bases not matched to a gene: 3. The CDR3 protein is CASSLRDRAYEQYF. CDR3 bases: TGTGCCAGCAGCTTAAGGGACAGAGCCTACGAGCAGTACTTC.